This T cell receptor (beta chain) was identified during a study of tumor-infiltrating lymphocytes in primary liver carcinoma. Study summary: Productive TCRbeta read yields ran from roughly 3.5 to 7 million per sample and were similar between tissues.

This clonotype was counted only a few times. The target antigen is unknown. This could be a read error, since a much larger clone is one nucleotide away. The approximately 20-31 mg bulk tissue piece was not sorted before simultaneous RNA and DNA extraction. With chronic HBV infection, the patients were also treatment-naive. The CDR3 length is 12 residues. Between the trimmed V and J ends, which lost 7 bases and 2 bases, there was a span of 8 bases. Germline CDR1 is MDHEN and CDR2 is SYDVKM. Study-wide results and caveats: Researchers report that only about 8-25% of top clones turned up in all five tumor regions. Against blood, tumors held a significantly higher top-250-clone fraction (p = 0.039).

cDNA specific to TCR beta was made from approximately 0.55 ug of total RNA, with a constant-region primer employed for priming. Investigators got TCR beta libraries out of three nested multiplex PCR rounds, done with slightly modified ARM-PCR. In the first two PCR rounds, TRBV1-TRBV30 forward primers were paired with a C-beta reverse primer, and each round lasted approximately 10 cycles. TCRdb reprocessed the multiplex PCR reads with MiXCR, giving one entry per CDR3 protein. The sample lists some 190,000 distinct CDR3 sequences, over 80% occurring once. This receptor was taken from a man in his forties with primary liver carcinoma and hepatitis B virus infection. This chain joins TRBV28 and TRBJ1-1; D gene unclear. What was sequenced was tumor tissue from primary liver carcinoma. The CDR3 loop reads CASNYGNTEAFF. The CDR3 region has the DNA TGTGCCAGCAATTACGGAAACACTGAAGCTTTCTTT. Combining the CDR3 with reference TRBV28 and TRBJ1-1 gives the whole variable domain DVKVTQSSRYLVKRTGEKVFLECVQDMDHENMFWYRQDPGLGLRLIYFSYDVKMKEKGDIPEGYSVSREKKERFSLILESASTNQTSMYLCASNYGNTEAFFGQGTRLTVV.